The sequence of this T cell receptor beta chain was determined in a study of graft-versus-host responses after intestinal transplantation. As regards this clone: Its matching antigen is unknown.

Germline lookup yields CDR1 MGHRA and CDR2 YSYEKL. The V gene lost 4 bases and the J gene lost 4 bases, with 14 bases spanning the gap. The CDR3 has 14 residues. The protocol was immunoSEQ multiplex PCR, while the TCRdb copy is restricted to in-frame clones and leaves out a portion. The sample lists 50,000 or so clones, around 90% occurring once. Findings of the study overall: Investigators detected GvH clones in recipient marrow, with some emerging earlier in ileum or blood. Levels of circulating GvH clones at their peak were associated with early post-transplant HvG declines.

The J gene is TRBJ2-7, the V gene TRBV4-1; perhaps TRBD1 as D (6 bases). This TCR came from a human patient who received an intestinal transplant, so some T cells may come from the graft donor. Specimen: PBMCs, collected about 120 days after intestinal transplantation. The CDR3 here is CASSPDQGWYEQYF. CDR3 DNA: TGCGCCAGCAGCCCCGACCAGGGGTGGTACGAGCAGTACTTC.